The present TCR beta chain was sequenced within a study of blood T cells in healthy people across ages. With a J-beta primer mix and a sample-barcoded 5' primer, a second PCR ran 7 to 11 cycles. The template-switch adaptor, which had 12 random nucleotides, put a tag on each cDNA molecule. Using its own MiXCR run on the 5' RACE reads, TCRdb lists one record per CDR3 protein. The table includes some 890,000 distinct CDR3 sequences, almost 30% detected once. The sample providers were healthy Caucasian people from Russia, aged roughly 6 to 90. With V trimmed by 7 bases and J by 7 bases, 14 bases remained unmatched. Germline CDR1 reads SQVTM; CDR2 reads ANQGSEA. CDR3 length: 15 residues. This clonotype was seen more than once but under ten times. The same sample was also used in a study of T cells of mothers and their children.

The V gene is TRBV29-1, the J gene TRBJ2-7; 12 bases match TRBD2. The sample taken for sequencing was blood. The sequence derives from a woman in her thirties or forties in good health. The CDR3 DNA reads as TGCAGCGCTGATCTCATGACTAGCGGGGGTCTTGAGCAGTACTTC. This translates into CSADLMTSGGLEQYF.